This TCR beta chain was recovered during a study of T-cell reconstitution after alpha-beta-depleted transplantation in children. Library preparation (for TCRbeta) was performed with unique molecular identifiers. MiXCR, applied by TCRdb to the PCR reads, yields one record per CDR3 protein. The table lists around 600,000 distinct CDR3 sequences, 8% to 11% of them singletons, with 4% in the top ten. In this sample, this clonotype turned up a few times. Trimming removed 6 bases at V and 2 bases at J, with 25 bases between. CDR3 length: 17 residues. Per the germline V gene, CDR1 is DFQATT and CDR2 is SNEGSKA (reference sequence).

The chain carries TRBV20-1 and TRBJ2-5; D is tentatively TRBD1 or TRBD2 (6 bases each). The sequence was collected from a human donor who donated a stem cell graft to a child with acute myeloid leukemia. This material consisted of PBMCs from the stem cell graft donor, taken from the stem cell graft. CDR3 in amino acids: CSAAPLGGRTLQETQYF. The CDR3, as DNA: TGCAGTGCCGCGCCCCTGGGGGGCAGGACTCTACAAGAGACCCAGTACTTC.